These 4 T cell receptor beta chains share one sample of origin, sequenced in a study of T cells after yellow fever vaccination. One entry per CDR3 protein results from TCRdb running MiXCR on the 5' RACE reads. This table holds fewer than 350,000 distinct CDR3 sequences, more than 8.5% found once. The sample was PBMCs, taken on the day of the first yellow fever vaccination. The receptors shown here come from a man between 18 and 29 years old who received the YFV17D yellow fever vaccine.

This clonotype showed up many times. The chain has TRBV27 and TRBJ2-2, with D tentatively TRBD1 or TRBD2 (6 bases each). The CDR3 covers 14 residues. Germline assignment: CDR1 MNHEY and CDR2 SMNVEV (reference sequence). V lost 3 bases to trimming and J lost 6 bases, with 11 bases between them. The CDR3 sequence is CASSFGGGPGELFF. The DNA of the CDR3 is TGTGCCAGCAGTTTCGGGGGCGGCCCCGGGGAGCTGTTTTTT.

V is TRBV5-1 and J is TRBJ2-3; TRBD2 matches at 9 bases. J gave up 3 bases and V 4 bases, and 12 bases lay outside the gene matches. Per germline, CDR1 SGHRS and CDR2 YFSETQ. The CDR3 covers 17 residues. For the CDR3, the DNA is TGCGCCAGCAGCCAAGCTAAGACTAGCGGACCGACAGATACGCAGTATTTT. Its translation is CASSQAKTSGPTDTQYF.

This clonotype was observed a handful of times. This chain joins TRBV6-2 or TRBV6-3 and TRBJ1-1, with TRBD1 matching 8 bases. J gave up 5 bases and V 11 bases, and 4 bases lay outside the gene matches. In germline, CDR1 is MNHEY, CDR2 SVGEGT. CDR3 size: 11 residues. CDR3 sequence (DNA): TGTGCCGTCCAGGGGGCTACTGAAGCTTTCTTT. This encodes CAVQGATEAFF.

The chain employs TRBV20-1 and TRBJ2-2; 7 nucleotides line up with TRBD1. In germline, CDR1 is DFQATT, CDR2 SNEGSKA (reference sequence). The J segment lost 3 bases and the V segment lost 4 bases, leaving 5 bases of the junction unmatched. This CDR3 contains 14 residues. The CDR3 region is CSAIGDRDTGELFF. The CDR3 DNA follows: TGCAGTGCTATCGGTGACAGGGACACCGGGGAGCTGTTTTTT.